The present T cell receptor (beta chain) was sequenced within a study of OX40 agonist ivuxolimab in advanced cancers. Using immunoSEQ multiplex PCR, the repertoire was profiled, and TCRdb retains in-frame clones only, with some absent. This table holds 53,000 or so clones, roughly three quarters found once. This clone came up a few times. The CDR3 runs to 19 residues. With 0 bases clipped from V and 3 bases from J, the junction kept 18 bases outside the gene matches. Germline V gene sequence: CDR1 GTSNPN, CDR2 SVGIG (reference sequence). The chain carries TRBV30 and TRBJ1-2; 8 positions match TRBD1. This sample comprised CD4+ or CD8+ T cells sorted from blood, obtained in a trial of the OX40 agonist ivuxolimab. This receptor was obtained from an adult with an advanced solid tumor such as melanoma, head and neck, liver or kidney cancer. CDR3 in amino acids: CAWSVEIRLYDRGHYGYTF. Here the CDR3 DNA reads TGTGCCTGGAGTGTAGAGATACGCCTGTATGACAGGGGACACTATGGCTACACCTTC.